This TCR beta chain was retrieved from a study of cytomegalovirus exposure and HLA in healthy donors. Use of 60 Vbeta and 13 Jbeta primers characterized the PCR. The repertoire was sequenced with immunoSEQ multiplex PCR; TCRdb's copy has only in-frame clones and lacks some. The data show 120,000 to 150,000 clones, with roughly three quarters seen just once and about 6.7% held by the top ten. A note on this clone: The antigen is unknown.

Points from the study as a whole: Most of the CMV-associated TCR beta chains (in a later analysis) appeared to be HLA-restricted. The study recorded 160 or so TCR beta chains that were cytomegalovirus-associated. It was assumed in the presence/absence analyses that sequencing depth was roughly uniform across donors. TCR beta V- and J-gene trimming, according to a later analysis, was linked to a missense DCLRE1C variant.

Germline V gene lookup returns CDR1 MNHEY and CDR2 SVGAGI. The V end lost 5 bases, the J end lost 4 bases, and 17 bases lay between the germline ends. The CDR3 runs to 15 residues. The rearrangement uses TRBV6-5 and TRBJ2-5; possible D gene TRBD2, 5 bases. Material for sequencing was PBMCs. This clonotype was sampled from a middle-aged woman in good health and CMV-seropositive. CDR3 residues: CASSPPSSSGETQYF. The DNA of the CDR3 is TGTGCCAGCAGTCCCCCCAGTTCGAGCGGAGAGACCCAGTACTTC.